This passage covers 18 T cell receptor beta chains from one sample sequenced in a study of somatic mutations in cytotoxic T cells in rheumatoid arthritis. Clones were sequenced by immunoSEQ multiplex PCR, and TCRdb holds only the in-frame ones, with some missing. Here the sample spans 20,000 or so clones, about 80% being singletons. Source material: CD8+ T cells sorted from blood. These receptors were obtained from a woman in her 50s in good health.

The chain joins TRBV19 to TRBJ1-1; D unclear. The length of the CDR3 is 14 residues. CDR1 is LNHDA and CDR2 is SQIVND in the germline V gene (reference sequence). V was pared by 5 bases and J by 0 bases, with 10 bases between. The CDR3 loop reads CASSLGPMNTEAFF. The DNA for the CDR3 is TGTGCCAGTAGTCTCGGACCGATGAACACTGAAGCTTTCTTT.

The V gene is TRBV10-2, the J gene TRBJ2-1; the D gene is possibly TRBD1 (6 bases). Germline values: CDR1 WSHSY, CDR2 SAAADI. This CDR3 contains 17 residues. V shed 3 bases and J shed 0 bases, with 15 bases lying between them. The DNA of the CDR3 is TGCGCCAGCAGTGACCTATTACAGGGAATCTCCTACAATGAGCAGTTCTTC. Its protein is CASSDLLQGISYNEQFF.

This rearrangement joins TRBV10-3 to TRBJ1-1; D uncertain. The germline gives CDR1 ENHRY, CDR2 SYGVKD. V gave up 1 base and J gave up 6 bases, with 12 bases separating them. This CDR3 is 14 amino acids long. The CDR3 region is CAISEFTFQPEAFF. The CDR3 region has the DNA TGTGCCATCAGTGAGTTTACCTTCCAACCTGAAGCTTTCTTT.

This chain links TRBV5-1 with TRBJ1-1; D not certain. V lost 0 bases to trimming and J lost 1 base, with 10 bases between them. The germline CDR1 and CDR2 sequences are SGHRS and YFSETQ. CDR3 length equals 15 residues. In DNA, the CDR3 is TGCGCCAGCAGCTTGGACGTCGTGGAGAACACTGAAGCTTTCTTT. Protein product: CASSLDVVENTEAFF.

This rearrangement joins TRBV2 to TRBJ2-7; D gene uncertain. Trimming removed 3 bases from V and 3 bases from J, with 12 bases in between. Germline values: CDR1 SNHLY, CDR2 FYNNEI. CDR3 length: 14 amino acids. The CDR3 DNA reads TGTGCCAGCAGTGACGGGCCCCGCAACTACGAGCAGTACTTC. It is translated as CASSDGPRNYEQYF.

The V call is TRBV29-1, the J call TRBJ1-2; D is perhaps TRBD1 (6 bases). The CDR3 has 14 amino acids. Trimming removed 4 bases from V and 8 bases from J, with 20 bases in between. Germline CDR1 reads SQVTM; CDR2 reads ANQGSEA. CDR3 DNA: TGCAGCGTTGTTGTCGACTTACAGGGTAACGGCTACACCTTC. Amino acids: CSVVVDLQGNGYTF.

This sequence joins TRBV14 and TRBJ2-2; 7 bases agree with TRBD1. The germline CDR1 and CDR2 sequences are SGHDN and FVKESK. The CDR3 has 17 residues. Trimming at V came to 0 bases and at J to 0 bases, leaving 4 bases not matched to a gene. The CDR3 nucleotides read TGTGCCAGCAGCCAAGACTGGACAGGAGCGAACACCGGGGAGCTGTTTTTT. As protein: CASSQDWTGANTGELFF.

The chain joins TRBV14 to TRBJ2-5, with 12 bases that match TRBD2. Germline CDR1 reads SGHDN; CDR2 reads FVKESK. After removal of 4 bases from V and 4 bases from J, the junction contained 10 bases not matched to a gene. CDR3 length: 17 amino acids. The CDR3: CASSPGLAGLQLETQYF. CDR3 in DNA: TGTGCCAGCAGCCCGGGACTAGCGGGCCTACAGCTAGAGACCCAGTACTTC.

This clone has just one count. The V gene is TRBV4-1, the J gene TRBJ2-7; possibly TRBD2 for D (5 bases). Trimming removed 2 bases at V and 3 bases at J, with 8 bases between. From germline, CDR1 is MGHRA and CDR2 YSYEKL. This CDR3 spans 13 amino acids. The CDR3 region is CASSQTGNYEQYF. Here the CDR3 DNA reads TGCGCCAGCAGCCAAACCGGGAACTACGAGCAGTACTTC.

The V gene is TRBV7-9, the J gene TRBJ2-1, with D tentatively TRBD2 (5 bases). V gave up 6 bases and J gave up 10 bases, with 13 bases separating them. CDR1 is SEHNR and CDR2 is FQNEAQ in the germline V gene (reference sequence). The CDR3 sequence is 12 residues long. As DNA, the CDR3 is TGTGCCAGCAGTTCCGCGGACTTGGAGCAGTTCTTC. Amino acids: CASSSADLEQFF. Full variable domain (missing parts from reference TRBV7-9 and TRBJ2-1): DTGVSQNPRHKITKRGQNVTFRCDPISEHNRLYWYRQTLGQGPEFLTYFQNEAQLEKSRLLSDRFSAERPKGSFSTLEIQRTEQGDSAMYLCASSSADLEQFFGPGTRLTVL.

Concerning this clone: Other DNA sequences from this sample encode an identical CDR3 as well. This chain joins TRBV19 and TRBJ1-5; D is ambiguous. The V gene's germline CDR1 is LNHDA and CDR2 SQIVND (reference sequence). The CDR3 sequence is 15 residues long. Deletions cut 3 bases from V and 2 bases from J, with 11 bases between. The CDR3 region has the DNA TGTGCCAGTAGTATCGGGCTAAGGGGCAATCAGCCCCAGCATTTT. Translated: CASSIGLRGNQPQHF. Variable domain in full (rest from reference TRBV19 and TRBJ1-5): DGGITQSPKYLFRKEGQNVTLSCEQNLNHDAMYWYRQDPGQGLRLIYYSQIVNDFQKGDIAEGYSVSREKKESFPLTVTSAQKNPTAFYLCASSIGLRGNQPQHFGDGTRLSIL.

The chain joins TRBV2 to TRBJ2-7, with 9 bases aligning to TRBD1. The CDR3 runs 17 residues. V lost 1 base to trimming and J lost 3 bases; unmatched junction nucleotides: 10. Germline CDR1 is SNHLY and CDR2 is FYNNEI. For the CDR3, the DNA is TGTGCCAGCAGTGAAGTGCGAAGCCGGACAGGGGACTACGAGCAGTACTTC. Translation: CASSEVRSRTGDYEQYF.

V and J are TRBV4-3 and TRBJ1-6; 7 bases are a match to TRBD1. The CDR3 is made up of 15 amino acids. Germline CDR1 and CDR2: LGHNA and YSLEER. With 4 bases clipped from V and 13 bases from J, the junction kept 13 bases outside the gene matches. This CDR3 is CASSRQDRPAEPLHF. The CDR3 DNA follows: TGCGCCAGCAGCCGCCAGGACAGGCCCGCTGAGCCCCTCCACTTT.

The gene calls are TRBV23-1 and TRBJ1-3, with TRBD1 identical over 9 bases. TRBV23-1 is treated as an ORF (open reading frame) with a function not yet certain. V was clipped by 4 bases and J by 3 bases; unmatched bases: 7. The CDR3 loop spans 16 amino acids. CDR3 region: CASSPPGQGYGNTIYF. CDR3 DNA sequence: TGCGCCAGCAGTCCTCCGGGACAGGGTTATGGAAACACCATATATTTT.

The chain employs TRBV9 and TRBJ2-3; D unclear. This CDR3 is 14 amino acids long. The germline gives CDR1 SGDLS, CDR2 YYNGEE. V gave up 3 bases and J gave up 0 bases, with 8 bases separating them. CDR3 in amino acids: CASSEAGSTDTQYF. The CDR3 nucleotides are TGTGCCAGCAGCGAAGCTGGGAGCACAGATACGCAGTATTTT. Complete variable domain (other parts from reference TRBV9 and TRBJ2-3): DSGVTQTPKHLITATGQRVTLRCSPRSGDLSVYWYQQSLDQGLQFLIQYYNGEERAKGNILERFSAQQFPDLHSELNLSSLELGDSALYFCASSEAGSTDTQYFGPGTRLTVL.

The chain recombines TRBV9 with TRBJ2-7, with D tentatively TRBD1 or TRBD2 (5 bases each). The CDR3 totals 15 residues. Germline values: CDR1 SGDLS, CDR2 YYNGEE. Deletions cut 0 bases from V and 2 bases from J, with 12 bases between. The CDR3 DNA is TGTGCCAGCAGCGTAGACGGGGCCCGGACCTACGAGCAGTACTTC. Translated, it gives CASSVDGARTYEQYF.

The CDR3 DNA reads TGTGCCAGCAGCATACAGGGTTACAATGAGCAGTTCTTC. It yields the protein CASSIQGYNEQFF. The rearrangement uses TRBV6-5 and TRBJ2-1, with D possibly TRBD1 on 6 matching bases. CDR3 length: 13 residues. V lost 6 bases to trimming and J lost 4 bases, with 10 bases between them. Germline CDR1 MNHEY, CDR2 SVGAGI.

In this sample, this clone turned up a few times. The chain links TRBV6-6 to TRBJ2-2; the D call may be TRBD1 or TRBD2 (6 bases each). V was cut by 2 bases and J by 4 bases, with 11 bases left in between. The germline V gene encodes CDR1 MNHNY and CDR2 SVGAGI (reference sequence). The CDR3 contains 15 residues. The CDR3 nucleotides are TGTGCCAGCAGTTACGGGGGGCGCGGCACCGGGGAGCTGTTTTTT. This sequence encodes CASSYGGRGTGELFF.